This T cell receptor beta chain is from a study of T cells in Graves' hyperthyroidism and ophthalmopathy. The overall study: The initial diagnosis was the point when peripheral blood was collected, ahead of any treatment. Findings and limits, study-wide: Appearing also in blood were most of the thyroid clonotypes expanded above 0.001.

This clonotype was seen at least ten times. Its target is unknown. V shed 5 bases and J 4 bases; nucleotides not matched to a gene: 7. Germline V gene data show CDR1 as MNHEY and CDR2 as SMNVEV (reference sequence). This CDR3 is built from 15 residues. Disease duration was under 3 months in the ophthalmopathy patients, who also had a Clinical Activity Score of at least 3 and a NOSPECS grade of at least 4. TCR beta CDR3 regions were amplified from RNA. HTBI primers were used for first-round RT-PCR of the TCR CDR3. TCRdb used MiXCR to reprocess the multiplex PCR reads, holding one entry per CDR3 protein. Among about 250,000 distinct CDR3 sequences, about 20% were seen once, and the ten largest hold around 64%.

The J gene is TRBJ1-2, the V gene TRBV27, with 10 nucleotides matching TRBD1. Sequencing was performed on blood. This clonotype was obtained from a man younger than 40 with Graves' ophthalmopathy. The CDR3 sequence: CASSRVGQGGYGYTF. The CDR3 coding sequence is TGTGCCAGCAGTCGGGTCGGACAGGGGGGCTATGGCTACACCTTC.